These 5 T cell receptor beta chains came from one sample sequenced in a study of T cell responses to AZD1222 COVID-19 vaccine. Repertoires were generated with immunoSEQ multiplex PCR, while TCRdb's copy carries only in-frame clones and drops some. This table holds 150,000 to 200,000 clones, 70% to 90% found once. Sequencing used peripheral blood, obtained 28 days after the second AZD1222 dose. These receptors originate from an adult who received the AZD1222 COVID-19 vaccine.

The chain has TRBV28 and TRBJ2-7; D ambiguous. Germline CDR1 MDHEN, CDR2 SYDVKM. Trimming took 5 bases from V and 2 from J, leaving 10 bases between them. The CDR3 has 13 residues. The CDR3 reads CASSPPPPYEQYF. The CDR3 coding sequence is TGTGCCAGCAGTCCCCCCCCACCCTACGAGCAGTACTTC. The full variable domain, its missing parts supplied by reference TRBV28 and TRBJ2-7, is DVKVTQSSRYLVKRTGEKVFLECVQDMDHENMFWYRQDPGLGLRLIYFSYDVKMKEKGDIPEGYSVSREKKERFSLILESASTNQTSMYLCASSPPPPYEQYFGPGTRLTVT.

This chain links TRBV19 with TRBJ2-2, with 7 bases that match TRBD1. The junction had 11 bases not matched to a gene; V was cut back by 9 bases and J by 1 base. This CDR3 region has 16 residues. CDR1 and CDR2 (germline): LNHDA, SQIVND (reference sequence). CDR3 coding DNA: TGTGCCAGCGGAACCCCGGGACAGCTGAACACCGGGGAGCTGTTTTTT. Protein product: CASGTPGQLNTGELFF.

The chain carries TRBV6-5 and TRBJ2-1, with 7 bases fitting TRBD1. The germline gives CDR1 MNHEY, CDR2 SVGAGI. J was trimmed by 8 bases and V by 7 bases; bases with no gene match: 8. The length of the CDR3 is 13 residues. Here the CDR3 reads CASKRAGGDEQFF. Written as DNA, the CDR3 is TGTGCCAGCAAGAGGGCAGGGGGAGATGAGCAGTTCTTC.

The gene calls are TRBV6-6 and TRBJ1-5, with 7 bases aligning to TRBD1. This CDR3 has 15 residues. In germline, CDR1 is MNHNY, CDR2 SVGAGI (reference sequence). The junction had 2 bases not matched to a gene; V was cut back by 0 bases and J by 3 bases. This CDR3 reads CASSYSQGSNQPQHF. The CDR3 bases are TGTGCCAGCAGTTACTCACAGGGGTCCAATCAGCCCCAGCATTTT.

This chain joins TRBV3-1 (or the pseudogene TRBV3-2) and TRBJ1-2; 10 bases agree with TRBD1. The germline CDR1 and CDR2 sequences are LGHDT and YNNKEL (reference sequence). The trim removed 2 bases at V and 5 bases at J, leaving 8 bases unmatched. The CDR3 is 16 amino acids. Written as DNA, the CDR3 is TGTGCCAGCAGCCAACTCACCGGGGGACAGGGGTATGGCTACACCTTC. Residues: CASSQLTGGQGYGYTF.